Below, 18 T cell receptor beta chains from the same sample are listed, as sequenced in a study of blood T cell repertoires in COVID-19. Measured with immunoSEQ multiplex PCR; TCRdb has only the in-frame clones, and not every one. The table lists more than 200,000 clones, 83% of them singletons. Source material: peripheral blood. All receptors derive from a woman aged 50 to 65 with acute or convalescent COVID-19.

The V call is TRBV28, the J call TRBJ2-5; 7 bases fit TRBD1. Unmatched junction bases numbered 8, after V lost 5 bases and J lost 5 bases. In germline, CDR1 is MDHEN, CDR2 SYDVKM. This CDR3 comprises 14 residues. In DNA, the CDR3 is TGTGCCAGCAGTAGGACAGGCTCAGGGGAGACCCAGTACTTC. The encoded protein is CASSRTGSGETQYF.

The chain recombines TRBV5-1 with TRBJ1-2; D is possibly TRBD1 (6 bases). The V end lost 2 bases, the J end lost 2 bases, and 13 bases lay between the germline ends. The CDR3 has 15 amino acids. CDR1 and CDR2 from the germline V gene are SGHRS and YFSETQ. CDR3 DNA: TGCGCCAGCAGCTTAGATCTAACAGGGAACTATGGCTACACCTTC. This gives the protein CASSLDLTGNYGYTF.

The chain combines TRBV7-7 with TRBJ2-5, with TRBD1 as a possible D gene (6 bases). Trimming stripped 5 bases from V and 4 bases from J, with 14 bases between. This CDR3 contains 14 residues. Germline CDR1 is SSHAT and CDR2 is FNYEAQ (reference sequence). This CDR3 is CASSRLTGRETQYF. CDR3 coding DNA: TGTGCCAGCAGCCGTTTAACAGGGCGAGAGACCCAGTACTTC.

DNA for the CDR3: TGTGCCAGCAGACGGACTAGCGGGGGGAACAATGAGCAGTTCTTC. Its translation is CASRRTSGGNNEQFF. V is TRBV3-1 (or the pseudogene TRBV3-2) and J is TRBJ2-1; TRBD2 agrees at 14 bases. Germline CDR1 reads LGHDT; CDR2 reads YNNKEL (reference sequence). The CDR3 spans 15 residues. The trim removed 6 bases at V and 5 bases at J, leaving 3 bases unmatched.

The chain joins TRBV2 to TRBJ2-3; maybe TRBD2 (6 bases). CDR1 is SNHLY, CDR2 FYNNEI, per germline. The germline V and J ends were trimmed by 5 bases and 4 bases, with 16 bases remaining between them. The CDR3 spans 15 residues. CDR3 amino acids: CASSLGQGLSDTQYF. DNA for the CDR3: TGTGCCAGCAGTCTAGGCCAGGGACTTTCAGATACGCAGTATTTT. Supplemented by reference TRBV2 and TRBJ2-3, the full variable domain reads EPEVTQTPSHQVTQMGQEVILRCVPISNHLYFYWYRQILGQKVEFLVSFYNNEISEKSEIFDDQFSVERPDGSNFTLKIRSTKLEDSAMYFCASSLGQGLSDTQYFGPGTRLTVL.

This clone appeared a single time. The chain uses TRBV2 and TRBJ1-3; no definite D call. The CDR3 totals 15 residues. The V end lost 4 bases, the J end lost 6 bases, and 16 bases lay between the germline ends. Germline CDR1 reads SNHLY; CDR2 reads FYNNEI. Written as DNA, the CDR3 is TGTGCCAGCAGTGGGCCTTCGGGGAATCCAAACACCATATATTTT. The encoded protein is CASSGPSGNPNTIYF.

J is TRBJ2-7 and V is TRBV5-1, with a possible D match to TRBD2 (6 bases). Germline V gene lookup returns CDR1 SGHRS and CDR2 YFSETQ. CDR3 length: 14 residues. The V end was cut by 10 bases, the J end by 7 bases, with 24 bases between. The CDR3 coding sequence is TGCGCCTGCAAGATTTTTCGGGGGACGGATGAGCAGTACTTC. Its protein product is CACKIFRGTDEQYF.

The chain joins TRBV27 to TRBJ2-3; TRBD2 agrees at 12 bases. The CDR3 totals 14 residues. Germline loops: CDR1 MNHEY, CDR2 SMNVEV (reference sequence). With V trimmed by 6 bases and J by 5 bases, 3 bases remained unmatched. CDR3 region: CASSLGLAGDTQYF. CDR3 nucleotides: TGTGCCAGCAGCCTGGGACTAGCGGGAGATACGCAGTATTTT.

In DNA, the CDR3 is TGTGCCAGCAGCTTACCAGGGTCATCCTACGAGCAGTACTTC. It specifies CASSLPGSSYEQYF. The V and J genes are TRBV11-2 and TRBJ2-7; TRBD1 is a possible D gene (5 bases). CDR3 length: 14 amino acids. Trimming took 2 bases from V and 1 from J, leaving 9 bases between them. Per germline, CDR1 SGHAT and CDR2 FQNNGV.

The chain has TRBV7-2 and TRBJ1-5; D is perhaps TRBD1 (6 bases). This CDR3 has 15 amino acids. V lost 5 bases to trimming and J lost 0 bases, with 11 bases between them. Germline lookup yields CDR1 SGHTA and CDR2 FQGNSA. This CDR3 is CASSTGTHSNQPQHF. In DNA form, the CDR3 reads TGTGCCAGCAGCACGGGGACACATAGCAATCAGCCCCAGCATTTT.

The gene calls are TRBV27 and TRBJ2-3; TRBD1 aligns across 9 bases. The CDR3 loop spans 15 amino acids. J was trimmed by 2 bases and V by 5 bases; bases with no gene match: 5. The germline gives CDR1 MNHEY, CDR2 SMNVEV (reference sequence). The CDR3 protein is CASSGTGRDTDTQYF. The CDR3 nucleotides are TGTGCCAGCAGTGGGACAGGGAGGGACACAGATACGCAGTATTTT.

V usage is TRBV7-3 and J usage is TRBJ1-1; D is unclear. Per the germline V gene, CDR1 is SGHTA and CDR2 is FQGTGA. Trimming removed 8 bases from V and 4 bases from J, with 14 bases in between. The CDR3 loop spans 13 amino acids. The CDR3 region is CASLRGLGTEAFF. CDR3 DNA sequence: TGTGCCAGCCTTCGAGGATTAGGCACTGAAGCTTTCTTT. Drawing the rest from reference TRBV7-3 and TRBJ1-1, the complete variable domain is GAGVSQTPSNKVTEKGKYVELRCDPISGHTALYWYRQSLGQGPEFLIYFQGTGAADDSGLPNDRFFAVRPEGSVSTLKIQRTERGDSAVYLCASLRGLGTEAFFGQGTRLTVV.

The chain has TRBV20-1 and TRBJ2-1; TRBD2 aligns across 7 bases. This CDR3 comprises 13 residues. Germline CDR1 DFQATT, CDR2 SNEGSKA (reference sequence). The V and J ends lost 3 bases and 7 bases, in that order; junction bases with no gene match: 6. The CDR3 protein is CSASLLAYNEQFF. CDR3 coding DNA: TGCAGTGCTAGTTTACTAGCGTATAATGAGCAGTTCTTC.

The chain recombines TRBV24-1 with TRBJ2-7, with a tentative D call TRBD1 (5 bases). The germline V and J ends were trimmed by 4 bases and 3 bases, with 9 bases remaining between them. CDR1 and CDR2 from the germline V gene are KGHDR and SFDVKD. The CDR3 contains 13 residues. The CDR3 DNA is TGTGCCACCAGTGACTCCCAGGGCTACGAGCAGTACTTC. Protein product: CATSDSQGYEQYF.

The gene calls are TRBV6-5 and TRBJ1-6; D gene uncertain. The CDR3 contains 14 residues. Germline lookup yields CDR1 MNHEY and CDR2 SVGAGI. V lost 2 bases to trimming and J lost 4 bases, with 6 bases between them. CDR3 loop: CASSYERYNSPLHF. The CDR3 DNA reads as TGTGCCAGCAGTTACGAGAGATATAATTCACCCCTCCACTTT.

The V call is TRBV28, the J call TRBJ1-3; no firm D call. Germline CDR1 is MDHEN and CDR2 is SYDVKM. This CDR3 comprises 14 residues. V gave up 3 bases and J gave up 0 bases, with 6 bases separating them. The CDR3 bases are TGTGCCAGCAGTTTTCTCCTCTCTGGAAACACCATATATTTT. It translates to CASSFLLSGNTIYF.

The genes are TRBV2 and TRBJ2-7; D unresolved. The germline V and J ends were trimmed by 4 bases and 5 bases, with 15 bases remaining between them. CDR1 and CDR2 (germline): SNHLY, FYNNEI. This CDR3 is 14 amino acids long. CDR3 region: CASSGLGVQHEQYF. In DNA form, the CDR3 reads TGTGCCAGCAGTGGCCTCGGAGTTCAGCACGAGCAGTACTTC. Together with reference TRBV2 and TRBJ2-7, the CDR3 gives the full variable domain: EPEVTQTPSHQVTQMGQEVILRCVPISNHLYFYWYRQILGQKVEFLVSFYNNEISEKSEIFDDQFSVERPDGSNFTLKIRSTKLEDSAMYFCASSGLGVQHEQYFGPGTRLTVT.

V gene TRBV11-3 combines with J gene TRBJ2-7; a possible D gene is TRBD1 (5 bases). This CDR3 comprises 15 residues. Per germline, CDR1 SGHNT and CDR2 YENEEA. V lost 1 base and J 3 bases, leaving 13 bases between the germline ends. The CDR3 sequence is CASSLGGQGDYEQYF. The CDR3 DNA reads TGTGCCAGCAGCTTAGGGGGCCAGGGTGACTACGAGCAGTACTTC.